This T cell receptor (beta chain) comes out of a study of T-cell reconstitution after alpha-beta-depleted transplantation in children. The sample holds many counts of this clonotype. Its specificity is unknown. TCRbeta library preparation incorporated unique molecular identifiers. TCRdb independently ran MiXCR on the PCR reads; one entry per CDR3 protein. Here the sample spans about 150,000 distinct CDR3 sequences, around 9% being singletons. The study, taken as a whole, reports: T-cell numbers and diversity, one year after transplant, stemmed largely from T cells that were newly produced. It was reported that alpha-beta T cells came from several hundred expanded graft clones (about two months after transplant).

Germline assignment: CDR1 MDHEN and CDR2 SYDVKM. V was pared by 6 bases and J by 8 bases, with 14 bases between. The CDR3 covers 13 residues. The sequences come from PBMCs, mostly from graft donor cells, collected 180 days after TCRalphabeta/CD19-depleted stem cell transplant. This sequence originates from a female patient aged 2-15 years who had a stem cell transplant for congenital amegakaryocytic thrombocytopenia, so the T cells may come from the graft donor. The chain couples TRBV28 to TRBJ2-1, with a tentative D call TRBD1 (6 bases). Here the CDR3 reads CASREYREHEQFF. The CDR3 DNA reads TGTGCCAGCAGAGAATACAGGGAACATGAGCAGTTCTTC.